This passage covers 4 T cell receptor beta chains from one sample sequenced in a study of T cell responses to AZD1222 COVID-19 vaccine. Sequenced by immunoSEQ multiplex PCR; TCRdb stores in-frame clones only, minus some. The sample carries some 110,000 clones, roughly 90% recorded once. Sequenced material: peripheral blood, taken on day 0 of AZD1222 vaccination. Receptor source: an adult in good health.

This chain joins TRBV4-1 and TRBJ2-7; TRBD1 matches 7 bases. CDR1 is MGHRA, CDR2 YSYEKL, per germline. Unmatched junction bases numbered 10, after V lost 4 bases and J lost 4 bases. This CDR3 is built from 15 residues. The DNA for the CDR3 is TGCGCCAGCAGCCTAGGACAGGCTGACGCTTACGAGCAGTACTTC. As protein: CASSLGQADAYEQYF.

The chain joins TRBV28 to TRBJ2-7, with D possibly called TRBD1 or TRBD2 (5 bases each). Deletions cut 7 bases from V and 0 bases from J, with 16 bases between. Per the germline V gene, CDR1 is MDHEN and CDR2 is SYDVKM. The CDR3 extends over 15 amino acids. The CDR3 region has the DNA TGTGCCAGCACCTCTGCCGGGACCCTCTCCTACGAGCAGTACTTC. Translation: CASTSAGTLSYEQYF.

V usage is TRBV27 and J usage is TRBJ2-3; possibly TRBD2 for D (6 bases). Trimming removed 5 bases at V and 15 bases at J, with 18 bases between. Germline values: CDR1 MNHEY, CDR2 SMNVEV (reference sequence). The length of the CDR3 is 12 residues. Here the CDR3 DNA reads TGTGCCAGCAGTCCTTACTCCGGGACTGCATATTTT. Amino acids: CASSPYSGTAYF.

The genes are TRBV2 and TRBJ2-2; no reliable D call. The length of the CDR3 is 14 residues. Germline CDR1 SNHLY, CDR2 FYNNEI. With 11 bases removed from V and 0 bases from J, the gap between germline ends came to 13 bases. CDR3 nucleotide sequence: TGTGCCGGAACACGATTATCGAACACCGGGGAGCTGTTTTTT. Translation: CAGTRLSNTGELFF. Supplemented by reference TRBV2 and TRBJ2-2, the full variable domain reads EPEVTQTPSHQVTQMGQEVILRCVPISNHLYFYWYRQILGQKVEFLVSFYNNEISEKSEIFDDQFSVERPDGSNFTLKIRSTKLEDSAMYFCAGTRLSNTGELFFGEGSRLTVL.